These 22 T cell receptor beta chains came from one sample sequenced in a study of regulatory T cells in long-lasting Graves disease. Building the TCR beta libraries relied on iRepertoire HTBI primers, and CDR3 regions underwent Arm-PCR. Via MiXCR, TCRdb re-called the multiplex PCR reads, giving one row per CDR3 protein. The repertoire has about 520,000 distinct CDR3 sequences, around 13% of them found once; the top ten carry about 8.9%. Documented time point: newly diagnosed GD, antithyroid drugs for less than 3 months. From RNA extracted from PBMCs, the TCR library was made. This sample also appeared in a second study, on T cells in Graves' hyperthyroidism and ophthalmopathy.

The specimen was peripheral blood mononuclear cells (PBMCs), collected at new diagnosis, from a patient treated with antithyroid drugs. All receptors derive from a woman under 40 with Graves disease.

This clonotype was observed a few times. The CDR3 DNA reads TGCGCCAGCAGCATTTCTCAGATTCAAGAGACCCAGTACTTC. Amino acid sequence: CASSISQIQETQYF. The chain combines TRBV5-1 with TRBJ2-5; D call uncertain. Germline V gene sequence: CDR1 SGHRS, CDR2 YFSETQ. V was clipped by 4 bases and J by 2 bases, with 12 bases between them. There are 14 residues in the CDR3.

This clonotype was detected many times. For the CDR3, the DNA is TGTGCCAGTCAACGGGACAGGGCGAACTATGGCTACACCTTC. Amino acid sequence: CASQRDRANYGYTF. The chain combines TRBV2 with TRBJ1-2; 9 bases line up with TRBD1. The CDR3 is 14 amino acids. V trimming: 9 bases; J trimming: 2 bases; junction bases outside the gene matches: 7. The germline V gene encodes CDR1 SNHLY and CDR2 FYNNEI.

The V call is TRBV29-1, the J call TRBJ2-1, with D perhaps TRBD2 (6 bases). CDR3 size: 11 residues. Germline values: CDR1 SQVTM, CDR2 ANQGSEA. Trimming stripped 6 bases from V and 7 bases from J, with 10 bases between. This CDR3 is CSVPGGNEQFF. The CDR3 DNA follows: TGCAGCGTCCCTGGGGGGAATGAGCAGTTCTTC.

Many counts were recorded for this clonotype. The V call is TRBV28, the J call TRBJ2-2; D gene unclear. Germline V gives CDR1 MDHEN, CDR2 SYDVKM. The CDR3 consists of 13 residues. V lost 5 bases and J 8 bases, leaving 12 bases between the germline ends. The CDR3 nucleotides are TGTGCCAGCAGTCTTTATTTGTTAGGGGAGCTGTTTTTT. It codes for CASSLYLLGELFF.

This clonotype was picked up many times. This chain links TRBV6-2 or TRBV6-3 with TRBJ1-1; D is uncertain. The CDR3 covers 13 residues. Germline V gives CDR1 MNHEY, CDR2 SVGEGT. The V end was cut by 2 bases, the J end by 3 bases, with 7 bases between. CDR3 DNA: TGTGCCAGCAGTTACATCGCGGACACTGAAGCTTTCTTT. Translated, it gives CASSYIADTEAFF.

Concerning this clonotype itself: At one end, the junction sequence differs from germline, possibly due to a read error. The CDR3 sequence: CASSYSGSNEKLVF. The CDR3, as DNA: TGTGCCAGCAGTTACTCGGGGAGTAATGAAAAACTGGTTTTT. The V and J genes are TRBV6-2 or TRBV6-3 and TRBJ1-4, with D unclear. Germline CDR1 reads MNHEY; CDR2 reads SVGEGT. The CDR3 runs to 14 residues.

This clonotype occurred a few times. The genes are TRBV20-1 and TRBJ2-3, with TRBD2 matching over 10 bases. This CDR3 is built from 15 residues. J was trimmed by 2 bases and V by 2 bases; bases with no gene match: 4. Germline V gene data show CDR1 as DFQATT and CDR2 as SNEGSKA (reference sequence). In DNA, the CDR3 is TGCAGTGCTAGATACCTAGCGGGAGTCACAGATACGCAGTATTTT. Translated: CSARYLAGVTDTQYF.

The chain employs TRBV10-3 and TRBJ1-4, with TRBD1 as a possible D gene (5 bases). CDR3 size: 13 residues. Looked up from germline, CDR1 is ENHRY and CDR2 is SYGVKD. V was pared by 2 bases and J by 7 bases, with 8 bases between. The CDR3 sequence: CAISERDLEKLFF. The CDR3 DNA reads TGTGCCATCAGTGAGCGGGACCTTGAAAAACTGTTTTTT.

This rearrangement joins TRBV2 to TRBJ1-1; weak D call: TRBD1 (5 bases). The CDR3 contains 15 residues. Germline CDR1 reads SNHLY; CDR2 reads FYNNEI. With 6 bases removed from V and 1 base from J, the gap between germline ends came to 15 bases. In nucleotides, the CDR3 is TGTGCCAGCAGCCGGGGGAGGGGCGGGAACACTGAAGCTTTCTTT. Its protein product is CASSRGRGGNTEAFF.

This clonotype was seen repeatedly, ten times or more. The chain is built from TRBV29-1 and TRBJ2-1; TRBD2 matches at 8 bases. V dropped 6 bases and J dropped 4; count of bases not matched to a gene: 8. The length of the CDR3 is 14 residues. Per the germline V gene, CDR1 is SQVTM and CDR2 is ANQGSEA. The CDR3 coding sequence is TGCAGCGTCCTCAGCGGGAGCAAATACAATGAGCAGTTCTTC. Translation: CSVLSGSKYNEQFF.

As for this clonotype: A much larger clonotype is one base distant, so this may be a read error. The rearrangement joins TRBV10-3 to TRBJ2-7; unclear D gene. The CDR3 extends over 12 amino acids. CDR1 and CDR2 (germline): ENHRY, SYGVKD. Trimming took off 3 bases at V and 2 bases at J, with 5 bases between the two ends. CDR3 in DNA: TGTGCCATCAGTGATCCCCCCTACGAGCAGTACTTC. Residues: CAISDPPYEQYF.

At least ten counts were recorded for this clonotype. The V call is TRBV11-2, the J call TRBJ2-1, with no clear D. The CDR3 sequence is 15 residues long. Trimming took 5 bases from V and 7 from J, leaving 18 bases between them. Germline CDR1 SGHAT, CDR2 FQNNGV. The chain's CDR3 is CASSPPARARNEQFF. The CDR3 DNA reads as TGTGCCAGCAGCCCCCCAGCAAGGGCGCGTAATGAGCAGTTCTTC.

This clonotype was seen ten or more times. This chain links TRBV18 with TRBJ2-1; a possible D gene is TRBD2 (5 bases). Germline V gene sequence: CDR1 KGHSH, CDR2 LQKENI. V was pared by 0 bases and J by 0 bases, with 9 bases between. There are 16 residues in the CDR3. DNA of the CDR3: TGTGCCAGCTCACCACCCAACGGGATCTCCTACAATGAGCAGTTCTTC. Its translation is CASSPPNGISYNEQFF.

The J gene is TRBJ2-5, the V gene TRBV4-1; the match to TRBD1 covers 7 bases. The CDR3 runs 16 residues. The V segment lost 0 bases and the J segment 2 bases; nucleotides outside the gene matches: 6. Germline lookup yields CDR1 MGHRA and CDR2 YSYEKL. DNA for the CDR3: TGCGCCAGCAGCCAAGACACAGGGGCAGGTCAAGAGACCCAGTACTTC. It yields the protein CASSQDTGAGQETQYF.

This clonotype was seen many times. V and J are TRBV15 and TRBJ1-1, with 10 bases that match TRBD1. With V trimmed by 2 bases and J by 4 bases, 4 bases remained unmatched. This CDR3 comprises 15 residues. CDR1 and CDR2 (germline): LNHNV, YYDKDF (reference sequence). Here the CDR3 DNA reads TGTGCCACCAGCAGAACGGGACAGGGGTTCACTGAAGCTTTCTTT. This codes for CATSRTGQGFTEAFF. Combining the CDR3 with reference TRBV15 and TRBJ1-1 gives the whole variable domain DAMVIQNPRYQVTQFGKPVTLSCSQTLNHNVMYWYQQKSSQAPKLLFHYYDKDFNNEADTPDNFQSRRPNTSFCFLDIRSPGLGDTAMYLCATSRTGQGFTEAFFGQGTRLTVV.

A remark on this clonotype: Since a much larger clone is just one base distant, this may be a read error. The chain carries TRBV7-8 and TRBJ2-7, with 15 bases aligning to TRBD2. The CDR3 runs 19 residues. Germline V lookup: CDR1 SGHVS, CDR2 FQNEAQ. The CDR3, as DNA: TGTGCCAGCAGGAACTACGGGACTAGCGGGAGGAGCAGGTCCTACGGGCAGTACTTC. The encoded protein is CASRNYGTSGRSRSYGQYF.

This clonotype has just a few counts. The V and J genes are TRBV7-9 and TRBJ2-5, with D possibly matching TRBD2 (5 bases). The V end was cut by 0 bases, the J end by 12 bases, with 14 bases between. The CDR3 contains 13 residues. Germline-derived CDR1 and CDR2 are SEHNR and FQNEAQ (reference sequence). As DNA, the CDR3 is TGTGCCAGCAGCTTAGCTCCGGGTGCGAGGGAGTACTTC. Amino acids: CASSLAPGAREYF.

This chain joins TRBV18 and TRBJ1-2; TRBD1 agrees at 7 bases. Germline CDR1 KGHSH, CDR2 LQKENI. CDR3 length equals 16 residues. J gave up 0 bases and V 5 bases, and 9 bases lay outside the gene matches. The CDR3 spells CASSFDRASTNYGYTF. The CDR3 DNA sequence: TGTGCCAGCTCATTTGACAGGGCCTCTACTAACTATGGCTACACCTTC. Using reference TRBV18 and TRBJ1-2 for the parts outside the CDR3, the full variable domain is NAGVMQNPRHLVRRRGQEARLRCSPMKGHSHVYWYRQLPEEGLKFMVYLQKENIIDESGMPKERFSAEFPKEGPSILRIQQVVRGDSAAYFCASSFDRASTNYGYTFGSGTRLTVV.

V is TRBV12-3 or TRBV12-4 and J is TRBJ2-2, with unresolved D. V lost 6 bases and J lost 3, with 5 bases in between. The CDR3 has 12 amino acids. The CDR3 DNA reads as TGTGCCAGCAGACCCGACACCGGGGAGCTGTTTTTT. Translated: CASRPDTGELFF.

This chain connects TRBV9 to TRBJ1-2; 8 bases agree with TRBD1. The CDR3 spans 15 residues. Trimming took 0 bases from V and 8 from J; bases not matched to a gene: 9. Germline V CDR1 and CDR2: SGDLS, YYNGEE. The CDR3 sequence: CASSVGAGGFGGYTF. CDR3 in DNA: TGTGCCAGCAGCGTAGGAGCAGGGGGCTTCGGGGGCTACACCTTC.

The chain couples TRBV27 to TRBJ2-1; D unresolved. The CDR3 has 12 residues. The germline V and J ends were trimmed by 6 bases and 10 bases, with 13 bases remaining between them. Germline V gives CDR1 MNHEY, CDR2 SMNVEV (reference sequence). The CDR3 reads CASRSTGSEQFF. The CDR3 DNA sequence: TGTGCCAGCAGATCCACGGGCAGCGAGCAGTTCTTC.

This clonotype was seen at least ten times. This chain's CDR3 is CASSLDLRTYEAFF. For the CDR3, the DNA is TGTGCCAGCAGCTTAGATCTCAGAACCTATGAAGCTTTCTTT. The chain carries TRBV11-2 and TRBJ1-1; D gene ambiguous. The V end was cut by 0 bases, the J end by 7 bases, with 12 bases between. This CDR3 has 14 residues. CDR1 and CDR2 from the germline V gene are SGHAT and FQNNGV.